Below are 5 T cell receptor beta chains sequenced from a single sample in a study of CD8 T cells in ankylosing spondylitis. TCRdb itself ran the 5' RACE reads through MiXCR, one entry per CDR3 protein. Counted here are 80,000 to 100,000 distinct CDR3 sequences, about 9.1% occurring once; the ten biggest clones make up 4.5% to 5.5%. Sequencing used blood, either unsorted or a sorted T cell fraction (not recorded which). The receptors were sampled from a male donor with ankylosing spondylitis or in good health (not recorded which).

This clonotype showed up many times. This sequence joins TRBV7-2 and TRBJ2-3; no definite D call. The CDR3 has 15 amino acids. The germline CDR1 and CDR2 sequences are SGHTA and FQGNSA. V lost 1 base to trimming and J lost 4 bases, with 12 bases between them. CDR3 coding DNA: TGTGCCAGCAGCTTAGATCCCGCCGTGGCAGATACGCAGTATTTT. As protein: CASSLDPAVADTQYF. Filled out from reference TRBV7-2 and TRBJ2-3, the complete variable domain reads GAGVSQSPSNKVTEKGKDVELRCDPISGHTALYWYRQSLGQGLEFLIYFQGNSAPDKSGLPSDRFSAERTGGSVSTLTIQRTQQEDSAVYLCASSLDPAVADTQYFGPGTRLTVL.

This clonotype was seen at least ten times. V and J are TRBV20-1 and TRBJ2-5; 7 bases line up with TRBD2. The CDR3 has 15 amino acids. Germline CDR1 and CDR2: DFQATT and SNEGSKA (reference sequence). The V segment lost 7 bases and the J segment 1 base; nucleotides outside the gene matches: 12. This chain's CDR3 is CSGEWASGPQETQYF. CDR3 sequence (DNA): TGCAGTGGGGAGTGGGCTAGCGGACCCCAAGAGACCCAGTACTTC.

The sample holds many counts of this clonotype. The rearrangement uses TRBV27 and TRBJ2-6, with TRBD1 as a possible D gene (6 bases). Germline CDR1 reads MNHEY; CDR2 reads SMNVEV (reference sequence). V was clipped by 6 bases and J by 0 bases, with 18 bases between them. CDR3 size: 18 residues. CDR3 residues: CASSEDGTLISGANVLTF. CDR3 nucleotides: TGTGCCAGCAGCGAGGATGGGACACTGATCTCTGGGGCCAACGTCCTGACTTTC. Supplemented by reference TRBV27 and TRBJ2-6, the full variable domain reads EAQVTQNPRYLITVTGKKLTVTCSQNMNHEYMSWYRQDPGLGLRQIYYSMNVEVTDKGDVPEGYKVSRKEKRNFPLILESPSPNQTSLYFCASSEDGTLISGANVLTFGAGSRLTVL.

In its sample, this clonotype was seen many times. The DNA of the CDR3 is TGTGCCAGCAGTTACTCGAGAACAGCCTACGAGCAGTACTTC. This encodes CASSYSRTAYEQYF. The chain combines TRBV6-5 with TRBJ2-7; no definite D call. The CDR3 runs 14 residues. Trimming cost V 0 bases and J 2 bases, with 8 bases left between them. Germline V lookup: CDR1 MNHEY, CDR2 SVGAGI.

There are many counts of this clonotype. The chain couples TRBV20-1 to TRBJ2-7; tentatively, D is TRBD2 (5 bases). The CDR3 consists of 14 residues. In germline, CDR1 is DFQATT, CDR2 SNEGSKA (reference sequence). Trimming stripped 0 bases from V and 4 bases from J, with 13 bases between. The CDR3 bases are TGCAGTGCTAGAGATTCCGGGGTTGGGTACGAGCAGTACTTC. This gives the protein CSARDSGVGYEQYF.